This paragraph covers one T cell receptor (beta chain) sequence. The sample is drawn from a study of CD8 T cells in Susac syndrome. The RNA, roughly 0.5 to 1 ug, was put through reverse transcription using random hexamers. MiXCR, run by TCRdb on the immunoSEQ multiplex PCR reads, gives a single entry per CDR3 protein. The table has 200,000 to 250,000 distinct CDR3 sequences, around 95% seen once. CD8+ and CD4+ blood T cells underwent TCR beta sequencing. Treatment-naive patients with stable or active relapsing-remitting disease were the multiple sclerosis controls. Trimming pared 5 bases from V and 7 bases from J, leaving 17 bases between. The CDR3 is 13 residues long. The germline V gene encodes CDR1 SQVTM and CDR2 ANQGSEA.

Material for sequencing was CD4+ T cells from PBMCs. The clonotype originates from a human donor with multiple sclerosis. The J gene is TRBJ1-2, the V gene TRBV29-1, with D tentatively TRBD1 (6 bases). The CDR3 here is CSVQIRTDTGYTF. CDR3 bases: TGCAGCGTTCAAATTCGGACAGATACTGGCTACACCTTC.